The clone carrying this T cell receptor (beta chain) was seen at least ten times. The V and J ends lost 3 bases and 0 bases respectively, with 12 bases between them. The CDR3 covers 15 residues. From germline, CDR1 is SGHTA and CDR2 FQGNSA. Described time point: persistent/refractory GD, antithyroid drugs over 5 years with positive TRAb. Preparation of the TCR library used RNA extracted from PBMCs. Assembly of TCR beta libraries relied on iRepertoire HTBI primers together with Arm-PCR of CDR3 regions. TCRdb passed the multiplex PCR reads through MiXCR, listing each CDR3 protein once. The sample holds hundreds of thousands of distinct CDR3 sequences; under 25% are singletons and the top ten take around 21%. The data were obtained in a study of regulatory T cells in long-lasting Graves disease.

The sequence came from a female donor with Graves disease. The genes are TRBV7-2 and TRBJ2-7; tentatively, D is TRBD1 or TRBD2 (5 bases each). Sequences were derived from peripheral blood mononuclear cells (PBMCs), sampled when the disease was refractory, from a patient treated with antithyroid drugs. The CDR3 bases are TGTGCCAGCAGCTTGGGACGGACGAGCTCCTACGAGCAGTACTTC. It yields the protein CASSLGRTSSYEQYF.